Following are 8 T cell receptor beta chains from one sample sequenced in a study of CD8 T cells in ankylosing spondylitis. Study-level findings and limits: In ankylosing spondylitis blood, a motif of fewer than 10 highly homologous TCR beta variants appeared characteristic.

Each CDR3 protein gets one entry after TCRdb re-called the 5' RACE reads with MiXCR. Among around 94,000 distinct CDR3 sequences listed, roughly 10% were seen once. No antigen has been identified for these receptors. The sequenced sample consisted of blood, either unsorted or a sorted T cell fraction (not recorded which). The receptors were sampled from a male donor with ankylosing spondylitis.

The rearrangement uses TRBV20-1 and TRBJ1-4; D is perhaps TRBD1 (6 bases). The germline V gene encodes CDR1 DFQATT and CDR2 SNEGSKA (reference sequence). V gave up 1 base and J gave up 5 bases, with 17 bases separating them. The CDR3 totals 16 residues. CDR3 sequence reads: CSARVRGTGLNEKLFF. CDR3 nucleotides: TGCAGTGCTAGAGTACGCGGTACAGGGCTCAATGAAAAACTGTTTTTT.

This clonotype was observed at least ten times. The rearrangement joins TRBV7-9 to TRBJ2-1, with 7 bases aligning to TRBD2. V shed 9 bases, J shed 8 bases, and the junction held 7 bases outside the gene matches. The germline V gene has CDR1 SEHNR and CDR2 FQNEAQ (reference sequence). The CDR3 runs to 12 residues. The CDR3 spells CASAGTIYEQFF. CDR3 in DNA: TGTGCCAGTGCCGGGACTATCTATGAGCAGTTCTTC.

This clonotype was seen many times. This rearrangement joins TRBV2 to TRBJ2-1; 12 nucleotides match TRBD2. V was pared by 0 bases and J by 9 bases, with 18 bases of the junction left unmatched. CDR1 is SNHLY and CDR2 is FYNNEI in the germline V gene. The CDR3 runs 20 residues. CDR3 bases: TGTGCCAGCAGTGAAGCGCCACCGGGACTAGCGGGTCTAGTAAGTGGTGAGCAGTTCTTC. Protein sequence: CASSEAPPGLAGLVSGEQFF.

A word on this clonotype: Relative to the germline gene, one junction end is altered; a read error may explain this. The rearrangement uses TRBV5-5 and TRBJ1-5; 9 bases are shared with TRBD1. There are 15 residues in the CDR3. The germline V gene has CDR1 SGHKS and CDR2 YYEKEE (reference sequence). This CDR3 is CAGSLDRGGGQPQHF. The CDR3 nucleotides are TGTGCCGGCAGCTTGGACAGGGGTGGTGGACAGCCCCAGCATTTT. Using reference TRBV5-5 and TRBJ1-5 for the parts outside the CDR3, the full variable domain is DAGVTQSPTHLIKTRGQQVTLRCSPISGHKSVSWYQQVLGQGPQFIFQYYEKEERGRGNFPDRFSARQFPNYSSELNVNALLLGDSALYLCAGSLDRGGGQPQHFGDGTRLSIL.

The chain joins TRBV19 to TRBJ2-3, with TRBD2 matching over 9 bases. This CDR3 has 15 residues. V dropped 2 bases and J dropped 2; count of bases not matched to a gene: 2. Germline assignment: CDR1 LNHDA and CDR2 SQIVND (reference sequence). CDR3 loop: CASSILAGNTDTQYF. CDR3 DNA sequence: TGTGCCAGTAGTATACTAGCGGGAAACACAGATACGCAGTATTTT. Full variable domain (missing parts from reference TRBV19 and TRBJ2-3): DGGITQSPKYLFRKEGQNVTLSCEQNLNHDAMYWYRQDPGQGLRLIYYSQIVNDFQKGDIAEGYSVSREKKESFPLTVTSAQKNPTAFYLCASSILAGNTDTQYFGPGTRLTVL.

The V gene is TRBV6-2 or TRBV6-3, the J gene TRBJ2-5, with D perhaps TRBD1 (6 bases). This CDR3 spans 13 amino acids. V lost 2 bases and J lost 5, with 9 bases in between. Germline V gene sequence: CDR1 MNHEY, CDR2 SVGEGT. In nucleotides, the CDR3 is TGTGCCAGCAGTTACCAAGACAGGGAGACCCAGTACTTC. This codes for CASSYQDRETQYF.

The chain joins TRBV11-2 to TRBJ2-7, with D possibly being TRBD2 (5 bases). CDR3 length: 13 residues. V was cut by 5 bases and J by 6 bases, with 14 bases left in between. Per germline, CDR1 SGHAT and CDR2 FQNNGV. CDR3 amino acids: CASSPGLGSEQYF. CDR3 nucleotide sequence: TGTGCCAGCAGCCCGGGGTTAGGCAGCGAGCAGTACTTC.

This clonotype came up many times. The J gene is TRBJ1-5, the V gene TRBV7-9; possibly TRBD1 for D (6 bases). Deletions cut 6 bases from V and 3 bases from J, with 15 bases between. CDR1 SEHNR and CDR2 FQNEAQ come from the germline V gene (reference sequence). This CDR3 region has 15 residues. The CDR3 is CASRDATGPNQPQHF. The CDR3 region has the DNA TGTGCCAGCAGAGACGCGACAGGACCCAATCAGCCCCAGCATTTT.